Detailed here is one T cell receptor (beta chain). This clone was seen a single time. Its antigen specificity is not known. Per-base qualities were not stored, and no clone one base away is much larger. The entry originates in a study of blood T cell repertoires in COVID-19 (dated by TCRdb to 2019 to 2021). In the study overall: Collaborator samples came from the United States, Italy and Spain and covered acute and convalescent phases of COVID-19. The material from the prospective study consisted of cDNA or gDNA derived from T cells, B-cell-depleted T cells, or PBMCs. Deeply sampled blood TCRbeta repertoires from subjects exposed to, actively infected with, or recovered from COVID-19 were included in the dataset. The repertoires were released in a freely available public database intended as a resource for research on the immune response to SARS-CoV-2. The samples were drawn from two sources: the first 160 participants of the ongoing ImmuneRACE study, and over 950 subjects contributed by 6 global collaborators. The sample metadata nearly always contained a de-identified subject ID, COVID-19 status, age in years and sex. Where HLA class I and class II types were available, the types were taken from metadata supplied by the sample provider, not from assay-based typing.

Beyond this particular receptor, the publication reports: How much clinical and demographic metadata was included differed by source and by participant, and the metadata was provided uncurated.

Participants in the prospective study were aged about 18 to 95 years, lived in 20 to 25 United States geographic areas, and enrolled through a virtual design. To assign participants to cohorts, the prospective study relied on clinical history that participants themselves reported in a screening survey and a study questionnaire. For ImmuneRACE Cohort 3, a participant was defined as recovered based on two consecutive negative NP/OP PCR tests, clearance by a healthcare professional, or resolution of symptoms. In the prospective study, whole blood, serum and a nasopharyngeal or oropharyngeal swab were collected from each participant by mobile phlebotomists. Participants in the prospective study had the option to provide additional blood draws and questionnaires over a roughly two-month period. Blood samples from the prospective study were shipped frozen or at room temperature prior to DNA extraction.

The germline V gene sets CDR1 to SGHRS and CDR2 to YFSETQ. The CDR3 spans 16 residues, from the cysteine through the phenylalanine. CDR3 DNA only is kept here, 48 bases in frame from base 1. V lost 5 bases and J lost 3 bases; the stretch between them is 20 bases long. TCRbeta CDR3 regions were amplified from genomic DNA by means of the immunoSEQ Assay, a bias-controlled multiplex PCR. The paper's data handling went like this. Within the assay, amplification of reference gene primers was used to estimate how many nucleated cells each sample contained. Sequence reads were collapsed and filtered to measure the absolute abundance of every unique TCRbeta CDR3 rearrangement. For each sample, productive Simpson clonality was calculated as the square root of Simpson's diversity index over productive rearrangements. In its TCRdb copy, this immuneACCESS table keeps in-frame sequences only and misses some clones. Where compared with another copy, unresolved V genes explain less than half of these, and the others have no known cause. That table is the source of V, J and clone size, and D and trimming were worked out from the DNA. The table for this sample lists roughly 310,000 clones; over 85% of them were counted only once. The top ten constitute 2.6% of the sample.

The specimen sequenced was PBMCs or T cells enriched from blood (not recorded which). In this chain, TRBV5-1 is recombined with TRBJ1-1, and the D gene may be TRBD1, 6 bases matching. The TCR was taken from a man in his 60s who had recovered from COVID-19. The CDR3 in this case is CASSPSRGGGDTEAFF. The DNA reads as follows: TGCGCCAGCAGTCCCTCCCGGGGGGGCGGGGACACTGAAGCTTTCTTT.